A selection of T cell receptor beta chains follows, all from one sample in a study of control samples from healthy donors and cancer patients. Some clones are missing from TCRdb's copy, which holds only in-frame ones; the method was immunoSEQ multiplex PCR. Of more than 45,000 clones detected, less than 95% appear once; the ten largest clones hold about 0.93%. Sequenced: PBMCs. The receptor source for this set is a man aged 25-45 years with colorectal cancer. Each CDR3 is given with its conserved first and last residue. The order of the fields is CDR3 length, J gene, V gene, clone size, D gene, CDR3 DNA, CDR3 protein. The D gene is left open where the match is weak. For some rows the clone size is stated as once, few or many, or as a class when expanded; others skip it.

>15|TRBJ2-7|TRBV13|.|TRBD1
TGTGCCAGCAGCCTAAGGACAGGGGATTTAGACGAGCAGTACTTC
CASSLRTGDLDEQYF
>15|TRBJ2-1|TRBV2|.|.
TGTGCCGGCAAAATAACCGCGCTCCGTAGGAATGAGCAGTTCTTC
CAGKITALRRNEQFF
>14|TRBJ1-1|TRBV5-5|.|.
TGTGCCAGCAGCTTCTTGGCAGGGGACACTGAAGCTTTCTTT
CASSFLAGDTEAFF
>13|TRBJ2-5|TRBV29-1|.|.
TGCAGTGGGCAGAGAAGAGAACAAGAGACCCAGTACTTC
CSGQRREQETQYF
>15|TRBJ2-3|TRBV6-5|.|TRBD1
TGTGCCAGCAGCCCCCGACAGGGTAATACAGATACGCAGTATTTT
CASSPRQGNTDTQYF
>16|TRBJ2-1|TRBV4-2|.|TRBD2
TGTGCCAGCAGCCAAGATTTGCGAGCGGGGGAGGATGAGCAGTTCTTC
CASSQDLRAGEDEQFF
>15|TRBJ1-1|TRBV18|.|.
TGTGCCAGCTCGGGGTCATTACTAAAAAACACTGAAGCTTTCTTT
CASSGSLLKNTEAFF
>13|TRBJ2-3|TRBV5-6|.|.
TGTGCCAGCAGCTTGGCCCCAGGGGATACGCAGTATTTT
CASSLAPGDTQYF
>15|TRBJ1-2|TRBV6-5|.|TRBD1
TGTGCCAGCAGAAGGGACAGGAGTATAAACTATGGCTACACCTTC
CASRRDRSINYGYTF
>15|TRBJ1-1|TRBV19|.|TRBD1
TGTGCCAGTAGTCTCCCCAGGGGGCTGGGGACTGAAGCTTTCTTT
CASSLPRGLGTEAFF
>16|TRBJ1-1|TRBV7-8|.|.
TGTGCCAGCAGCCGAGCTGATGGGGGAGGAAACACTGAAGCTTTCTTT
CASSRADGGGNTEAFF
>12|TRBJ2-3|TRBV12-2|.|.
TGTGCAAGTCGCTTCTGCTCAGATACGCAGTATTTT
CASRFCSDTQYF
>12|TRBJ2-7|TRBV11-2|.|.
TGTGCCAGCAGCTTAGCTGGCTACGAGCAGTACTTC
CASSLAGYEQYF
>15|TRBJ2-1|TRBV6-5|.|.
TGTGCCAGCAGCCCCGAGGGACGGACCTACAATGAGCAGTTCTTC
CASSPEGRTYNEQFF
>14|TRBJ1-1|TRBV5-1|once|.
TGCGCCAGCAGATCAGGGAATTTTTACACTGAAGCTTTCTTT
CASRSGNFYTEAFF
>13|TRBJ1-1|TRBV29-1|.|.
TGCAGCGTTGAAGAACCGAGGGACACTGAAGCTTTCTTT
CSVEEPRDTEAFF
>13|TRBJ2-4|TRBV29-1|.|.
TGCAGCGTTGATGAGGATGGAATAGGAATTCAGTACTTC
CSVDEDGIGIQYF
>14|TRBJ1-3|TRBV11-2|few|.
TGTGCCAGCAGCTTAGATCTGTCTGGAAACACCATATATTTT
CASSLDLSGNTIYF
>18|TRBJ2-7|TRBV7-9|once|.
TGTGCCAGCAGCCCTACACAAGTCCGGGACGGAATAACCTACGAGCAGTACTTC
CASSPTQVRDGITYEQYF
>15|TRBJ1-1|TRBV3-1/TRBV3-2|.|.
TGTGCCAGCAGCCAAGACGGGCTGACGAACACTGAAGCTTTCTTT
CASSQDGLTNTEAFF
>12|TRBJ2-2|TRBV24-1|.|.
TGTGCCACCAGTGATAGCCACGGGGAGCTGTTTTTT
CATSDSHGELFF
>17|TRBJ2-1|TRBV7-2|.|TRBD1
TGTGCCAGCAGCTTAGTCGTTGGGACAGGGGGGTACAATGAGCAGTTCTTC
CASSLVVGTGGYNEQFF
>18|TRBJ1-2|TRBV24-1|.|.
TGTGCCACCAGTGATCCCAATCAGGTCGGGGCGAGGAATAATGGCTACACCTTC
CATSDPNQVGARNNGYTF
>16|TRBJ1-6|TRBV6-4|.|.
TGTGCCAGCAGGGAGACAGCGAGCTCCTATAATTCACCCCTCCACTTT
CASRETASSYNSPLHF
>15|TRBJ1-1|TRBV6-5|.|TRBD1
TGTGCCAGCAGTCACCGGGACAGGGGTAATACTGAAGCTTTCTTT
CASSHRDRGNTEAFF
>13|TRBJ1-1|TRBV29-1|.|.
TGCAGCGTTGAATCGGAGCGGAACACTGAAGCTTTCTTT
CSVESERNTEAFF
>18|TRBJ1-2|TRBV5-6|.|TRBD1
TGTGCCAGCAGCTCGGGGACAGGGGCGATGGGCACTAACTATGGCTACACCTTC
CASSSGTGAMGTNYGYTF
>15|TRBJ1-5|TRBV6-2/TRBV6-3|.|.
TGTGCCAGCAGTTCCCGGACAGACTGGAATCAGCCCCAGCATTTT
CASSSRTDWNQPQHF
>17|TRBJ2-1|TRBV3-1/TRBV3-2|once|TRBD2
TGTGCCAGCAGCCAAGATTGGGGAGGGAGCTCCTACAATGAGCAGTTCTTC
CASSQDWGGSSYNEQFF
>13|TRBJ1-2|TRBV5-1|.|.
TGCGCCAGCAGCTTGGTTTCATGGGATGGCTACACCTTC
CASSLVSWDGYTF
>15|TRBJ1-6|TRBV7-9|.|.
TGTGCCAGCAGCTTTTCCCCCAGGGTGGATTCACCCCTCCACTTT
CASSFSPRVDSPLHF
>16|TRBJ1-1|TRBV5-1|.|.
TGCGCCAGCAGACAAGGACAGCGAATGTTGAACACTGAAGCTTTCTTT
CASRQGQRMLNTEAFF
>13|TRBJ2-7|TRBV12-3/TRBV12-4|once|.
TGTGCCAGCAGTTTGAGGCAGCCTTACGAGCAGTACTTC
CASSLRQPYEQYF
>16|TRBJ1-1|TRBV29-1|.|TRBD1
TGCAGCGGGACAGGGGAGTTAAGACGCATGAACACTGAAGCTTTCTTT
CSGTGELRRMNTEAFF
>16|TRBJ2-7|TRBV4-1|.|.
TGCGCCAGCAGCCAAACGGGGCCCCGGGCGAGCTACGAGCAGTACTTC
CASSQTGPRASYEQYF
>14|TRBJ1-2|TRBV6-1|.|.
TGTGCCAGCAGTGAACGGGGGGCGGGCTCTGGCTACACCTTC
CASSERGAGSGYTF
>15|TRBJ1-2|TRBV6-5|.|TRBD1
TGTGCCAGCAGTTACGCAACTGACAGGGGAGGTGGCTACACCTTC
CASSYATDRGGGYTF
>17|TRBJ2-3|TRBV5-1|.|TRBD1
TGCGCCAGCAGCGCGCCGGGACAGGGTAAGGCGACAGATACGCAGTATTTT
CASSAPGQGKATDTQYF
>14|TRBJ1-4|TRBV5-4|.|.
TGTGCCAGCAGCTTATCCCCAACTAATGAAAAACTGTTTTTT
CASSLSPTNEKLFF
>15|TRBJ1-4|TRBV19|.|.
TGTGCCAGTAGTACAGACAGTAACACTAATGAAAAACTGTTTTTT
CASSTDSNTNEKLFF
>11|TRBJ1-1|TRBV29-1|.|.
TGCAGCGAGGGACCGACATTTGAAGCTTTCTTT
CSEGPTFEAFF
>16|TRBJ1-6|TRBV7-9|.|TRBD1
TGTGCCAGCAGCTTAGGGACAGGGGATGTAAATTCACCCCTCCACTTT
CASSLGTGDVNSPLHF
>14|TRBJ1-1|TRBV30|.|.
TGTGCCTGGAGTGTACTGAGTATGAACACTGAAGCTTTCTTT
CAWSVLSMNTEAFF
>13|TRBJ2-1|TRBV10-3|.|.
TGTGCCATCAGTCGCGCCGGTGGGGGTGAGCAGTTCTTC
CAISRAGGGEQFF
>16|TRBJ2-1|TRBV7-6|.|TRBD2
TGTGCCAGCAGCTCACCCACTAGCGGCGGCAACAATGAGCAGTTCTTC
CASSSPTSGGNNEQFF